The sequence of this T cell receptor beta chain was determined in a study of blood T cell repertoires in COVID-19. Study overall: Acute and convalescent COVID-19 samples came from the United States, Italy and Spain. T cells, B-cell-depleted T cells, or PBMCs supplied cDNA or gDNA.

From germline, CDR1 is GTSNPN and CDR2 SVGIG (reference sequence). CDR3 length equals 15 residues. The V gene lost 4 bases and the J gene lost 5 bases, with 18 bases spanning the gap. It was during active infection that Seattle patients were enrolled and then longitudinally followed. Original data processing: Estimation of nucleated cell counts was performed using reference gene primer amplification. Assay: immunoSEQ multiplex PCR; the TCRdb copy retains only in-frame clones and omits some. V and J calls and clone size are given by that table; D and trimming were obtained from the DNA. Found here are 210,000 or so clones, under 85% of them singletons; the top ten hold about 1.3%.

The rearrangement joins TRBV30 to TRBJ2-1; D not certain. Input material: peripheral blood. The receptor comes from a woman between 25 and 40 years old with COVID-19, enrolled during active disease. CDR3 in DNA: TGTGCCTGGACCACACCGTACCCGCGGAACAATGAGCAGTTCTTC. It encodes CAWTTPYPRNNEQFF.